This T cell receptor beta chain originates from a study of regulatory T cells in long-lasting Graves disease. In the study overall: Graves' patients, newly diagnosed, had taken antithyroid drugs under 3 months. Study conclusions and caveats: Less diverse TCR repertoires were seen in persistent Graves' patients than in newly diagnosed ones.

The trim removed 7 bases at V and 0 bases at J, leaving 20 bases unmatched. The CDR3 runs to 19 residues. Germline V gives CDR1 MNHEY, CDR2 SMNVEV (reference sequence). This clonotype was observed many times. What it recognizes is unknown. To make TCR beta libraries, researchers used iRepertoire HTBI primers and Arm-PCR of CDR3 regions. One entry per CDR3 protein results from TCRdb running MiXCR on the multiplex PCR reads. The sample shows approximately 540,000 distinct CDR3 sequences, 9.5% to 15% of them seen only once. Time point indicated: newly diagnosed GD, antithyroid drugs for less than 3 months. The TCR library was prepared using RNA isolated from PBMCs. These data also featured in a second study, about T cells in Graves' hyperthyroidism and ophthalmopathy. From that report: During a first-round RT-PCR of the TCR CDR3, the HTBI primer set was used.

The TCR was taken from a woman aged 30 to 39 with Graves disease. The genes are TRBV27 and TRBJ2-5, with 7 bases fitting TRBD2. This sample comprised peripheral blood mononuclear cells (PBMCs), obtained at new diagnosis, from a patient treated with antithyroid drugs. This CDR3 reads CASTPIGAGDLEYQETQYF. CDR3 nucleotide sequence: TGTGCCAGCACGCCCATAGGGGCGGGAGACCTGGAGTACCAAGAGACCCAGTACTTC.